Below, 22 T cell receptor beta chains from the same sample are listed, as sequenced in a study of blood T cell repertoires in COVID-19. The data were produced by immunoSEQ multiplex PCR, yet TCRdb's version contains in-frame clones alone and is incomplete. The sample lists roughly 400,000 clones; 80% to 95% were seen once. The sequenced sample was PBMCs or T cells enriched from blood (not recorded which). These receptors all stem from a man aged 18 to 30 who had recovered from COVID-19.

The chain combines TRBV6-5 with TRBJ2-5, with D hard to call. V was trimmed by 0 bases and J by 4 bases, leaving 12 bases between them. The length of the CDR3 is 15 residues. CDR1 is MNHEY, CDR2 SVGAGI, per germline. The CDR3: CASSYSIPVGETQYF. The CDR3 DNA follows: TGTGCCAGCAGTTACTCGATCCCGGTTGGAGAGACCCAGTACTTC.

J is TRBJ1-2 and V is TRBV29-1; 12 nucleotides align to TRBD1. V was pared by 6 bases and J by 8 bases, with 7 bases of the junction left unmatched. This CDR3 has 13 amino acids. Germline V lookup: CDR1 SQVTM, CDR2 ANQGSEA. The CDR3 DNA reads TGCAGCGTCCGGGACAGGGGGCTTCGGGGCTACACCTTC. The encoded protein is CSVRDRGLRGYTF.

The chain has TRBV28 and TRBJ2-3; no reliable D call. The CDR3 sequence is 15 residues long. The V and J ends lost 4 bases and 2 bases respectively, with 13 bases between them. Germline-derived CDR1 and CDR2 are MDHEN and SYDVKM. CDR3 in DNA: TGTGCCAGCAGTTCCACACCCTCGCCCACAGATACGCAGTATTTT. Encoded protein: CASSSTPSPTDTQYF.

DNA for the CDR3: TGCGCCAGCAGCTTGGACGGACAGTTCGATCAGCCCCAGCATTTT. It is translated as CASSLDGQFDQPQHF. The gene calls are TRBV5-1 and TRBJ1-5, with D possibly TRBD1 on 6 matching bases. Trimming removed 0 bases at V and 5 bases at J, with 12 bases between. Germline V gene lookup returns CDR1 SGHRS and CDR2 YFSETQ. This CDR3 region has 15 residues.

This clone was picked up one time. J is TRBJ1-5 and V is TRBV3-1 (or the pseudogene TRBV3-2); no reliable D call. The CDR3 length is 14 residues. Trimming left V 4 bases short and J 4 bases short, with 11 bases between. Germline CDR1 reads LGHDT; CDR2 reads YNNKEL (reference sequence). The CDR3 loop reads CASSLQARNQPQHF. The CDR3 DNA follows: TGTGCCAGCAGCCTCCAGGCTCGGAATCAGCCCCAGCATTTT.

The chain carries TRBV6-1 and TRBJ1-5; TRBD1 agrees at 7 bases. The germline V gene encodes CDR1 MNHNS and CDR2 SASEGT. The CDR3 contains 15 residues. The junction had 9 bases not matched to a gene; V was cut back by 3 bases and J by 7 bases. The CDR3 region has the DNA TGTGCCAGCAGTGAGAGACAGGGCTCACGGCAGCCCCAGCATTTT. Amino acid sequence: CASSERQGSRQPQHF.

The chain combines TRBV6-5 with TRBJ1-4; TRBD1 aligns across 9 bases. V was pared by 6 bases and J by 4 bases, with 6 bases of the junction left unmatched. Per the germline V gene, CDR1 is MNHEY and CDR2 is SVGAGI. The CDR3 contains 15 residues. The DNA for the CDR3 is TGTGCCAGCAGCCCAGGACAGGGGCTTAATGAAAAACTGTTTTTT. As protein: CASSPGQGLNEKLFF.

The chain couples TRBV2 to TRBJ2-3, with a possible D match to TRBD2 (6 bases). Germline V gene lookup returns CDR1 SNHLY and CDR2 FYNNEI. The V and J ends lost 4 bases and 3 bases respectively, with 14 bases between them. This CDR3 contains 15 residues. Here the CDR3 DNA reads TGTGCCAGCAGTGTTCGAGCGGAGGGGACAGATACGCAGTATTTT. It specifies CASSVRAEGTDTQYF.

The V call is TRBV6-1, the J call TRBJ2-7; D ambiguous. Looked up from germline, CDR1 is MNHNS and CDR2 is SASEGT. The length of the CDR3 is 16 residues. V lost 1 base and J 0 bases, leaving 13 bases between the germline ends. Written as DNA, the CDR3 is TGTGCCAGCAGTGAAGAATGGCCGGAGCCCTCCTACGAGCAGTACTTC. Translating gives CASSEEWPEPSYEQYF.

CDR3 sequence reads: CAVGQPMNTGELFF. CDR3 bases: TGTGCCGTCGGACAGCCAATGAACACCGGGGAGCTGTTTTTT. This chain uses TRBV6-5 with TRBJ2-2, with D possibly TRBD1 on 6 matching bases. The germline gives CDR1 MNHEY, CDR2 SVGAGI. This CDR3 has 14 amino acids. Deletions cut 11 bases from V and 1 base from J, with 14 bases between.

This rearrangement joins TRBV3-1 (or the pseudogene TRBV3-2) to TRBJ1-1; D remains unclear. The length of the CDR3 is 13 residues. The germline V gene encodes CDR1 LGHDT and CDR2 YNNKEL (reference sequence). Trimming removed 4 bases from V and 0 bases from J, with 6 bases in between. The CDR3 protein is CASSPQMNTEAFF. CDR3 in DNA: TGTGCCAGCAGCCCTCAGATGAACACTGAAGCTTTCTTT.

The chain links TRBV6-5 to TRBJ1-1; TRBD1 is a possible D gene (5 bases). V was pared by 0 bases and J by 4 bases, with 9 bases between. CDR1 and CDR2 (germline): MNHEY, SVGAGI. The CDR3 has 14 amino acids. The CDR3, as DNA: TGTGCCAGCAGTTACTCCTTCGGGGGCACTGAAGCTTTCTTT. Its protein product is CASSYSFGGTEAFF.

CDR3 protein: CASSPTTGNLGSPLHF. The CDR3, as DNA: TGTGCCAGCTCACCTACTACCGGGAACCTCGGTTCACCCCTCCACTTT. The chain joins TRBV18 to TRBJ1-6; no reliable D call. The germline V gene encodes CDR1 KGHSH and CDR2 LQKENI. Trimming took off 3 bases at V and 9 bases at J, with 18 bases between the two ends. The CDR3 has 16 amino acids.

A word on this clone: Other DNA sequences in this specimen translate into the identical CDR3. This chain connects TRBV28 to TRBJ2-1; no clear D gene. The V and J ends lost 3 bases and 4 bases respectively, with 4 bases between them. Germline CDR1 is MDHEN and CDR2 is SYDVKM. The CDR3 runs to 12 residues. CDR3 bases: TGTGCCAGCAGTTTGTCTTACAATGAGCAGTTCTTC. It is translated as CASSLSYNEQFF.

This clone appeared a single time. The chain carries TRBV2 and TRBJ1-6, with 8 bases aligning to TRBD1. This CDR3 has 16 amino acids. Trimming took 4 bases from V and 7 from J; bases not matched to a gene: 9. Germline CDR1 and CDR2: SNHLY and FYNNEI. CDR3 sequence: CASSANNRDRNSPLHF. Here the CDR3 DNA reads TGTGCCAGCAGTGCAAACAACCGGGACAGGAATTCACCCCTCCACTTT.

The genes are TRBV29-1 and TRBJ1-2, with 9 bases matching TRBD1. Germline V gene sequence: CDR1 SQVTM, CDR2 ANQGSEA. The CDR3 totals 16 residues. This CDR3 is CTYGGTGTGANYGYTF. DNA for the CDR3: TGCACCTATGGAGGGACAGGGACGGGAGCTAACTATGGCTACACCTTC. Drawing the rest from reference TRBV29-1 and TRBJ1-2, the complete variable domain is SAVISQKPSRDICQRGTSLTIQCQVDSQVTMMFWYRQQPGQSLTLIATANQGSEATYESGFVIDKFPISRPNLTFSTLTVSNMSPEDSSIYLCTYGGTGTGANYGYTFGSGTRLTVV.

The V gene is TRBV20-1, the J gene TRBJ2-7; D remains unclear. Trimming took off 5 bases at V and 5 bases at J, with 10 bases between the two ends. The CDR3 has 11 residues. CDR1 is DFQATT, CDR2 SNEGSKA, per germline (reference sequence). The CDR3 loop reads CSAVQVDEQYF. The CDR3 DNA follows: TGCAGTGCTGTTCAGGTCGACGAGCAGTACTTC.

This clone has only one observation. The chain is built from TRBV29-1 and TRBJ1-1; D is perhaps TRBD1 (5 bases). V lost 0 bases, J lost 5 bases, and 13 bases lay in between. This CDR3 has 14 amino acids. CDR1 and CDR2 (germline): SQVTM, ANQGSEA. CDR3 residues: CSVEEAGGETEAFF. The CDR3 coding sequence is TGCAGCGTTGAAGAGGCAGGAGGGGAGACTGAAGCTTTCTTT.

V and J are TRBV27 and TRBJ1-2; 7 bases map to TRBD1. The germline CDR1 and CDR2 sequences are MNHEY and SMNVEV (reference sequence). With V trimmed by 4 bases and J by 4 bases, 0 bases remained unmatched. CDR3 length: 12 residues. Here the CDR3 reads CASSSGGYGYTF. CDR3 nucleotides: TGTGCCAGCAGTTCAGGGGGCTATGGCTACACCTTC.

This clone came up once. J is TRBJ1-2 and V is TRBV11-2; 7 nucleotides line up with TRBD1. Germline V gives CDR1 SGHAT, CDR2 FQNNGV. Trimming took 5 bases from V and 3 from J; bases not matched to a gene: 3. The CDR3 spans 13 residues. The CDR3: CASSRGQYYGYTF. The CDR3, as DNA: TGTGCCAGCAGCCGGGGACAGTACTATGGCTACACCTTC.

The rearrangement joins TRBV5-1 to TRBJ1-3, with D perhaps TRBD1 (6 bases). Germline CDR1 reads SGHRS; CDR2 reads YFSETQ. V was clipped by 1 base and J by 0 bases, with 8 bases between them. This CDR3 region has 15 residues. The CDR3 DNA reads TGCGCCAGCAGCTTGACAGGGTTCTCTGGAAACACCATATATTTT. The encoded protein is CASSLTGFSGNTIYF.

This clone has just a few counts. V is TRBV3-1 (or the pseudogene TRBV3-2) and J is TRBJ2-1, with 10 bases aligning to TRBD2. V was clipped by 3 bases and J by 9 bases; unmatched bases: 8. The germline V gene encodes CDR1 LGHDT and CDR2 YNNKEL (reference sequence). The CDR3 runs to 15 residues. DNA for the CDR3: TGTGCCAGCAGCCACCTAGCGGGGGCGCTCGGTGAGCAGTTCTTC. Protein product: CASSHLAGALGEQFF.